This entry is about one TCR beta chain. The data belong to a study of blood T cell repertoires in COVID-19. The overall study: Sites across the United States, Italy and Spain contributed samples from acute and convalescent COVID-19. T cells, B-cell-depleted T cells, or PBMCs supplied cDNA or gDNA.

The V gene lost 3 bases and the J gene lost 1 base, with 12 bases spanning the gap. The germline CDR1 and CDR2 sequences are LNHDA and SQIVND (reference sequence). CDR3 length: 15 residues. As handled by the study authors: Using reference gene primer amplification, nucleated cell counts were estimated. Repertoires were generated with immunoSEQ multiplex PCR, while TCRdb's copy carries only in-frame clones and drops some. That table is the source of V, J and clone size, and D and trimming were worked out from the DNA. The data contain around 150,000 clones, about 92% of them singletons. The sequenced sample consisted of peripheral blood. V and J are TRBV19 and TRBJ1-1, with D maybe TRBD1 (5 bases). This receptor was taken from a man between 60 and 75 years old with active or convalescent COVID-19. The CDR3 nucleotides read TGTGCCAGTAGTATGTCTGGGACTTGGAACACTGAAGCTTTCTTT. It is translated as CASSMSGTWNTEAFF.